The next 17 T cell receptor beta chains were all read from a single sample in a study of blood T cells in healthy people across ages. Combining a sample-barcoded 5' primer with a J-beta primer mix, a second PCR ran for roughly 7 to 12 cycles. TCRdb ran MiXCR on the 5' RACE reads and lists one entry per CDR3 protein. The data show 950,000 to 1,200,000 distinct CDR3 sequences, around two fifths seen once. Sequenced material: blood. These receptors were obtained from a man aged 18 to 35 in good health.

The V and J genes are TRBV3-1 and TRBJ2-7, with D tentatively TRBD2 (5 bases). Germline assignment: CDR1 LGHDT and CDR2 YNNKEL (reference sequence). The CDR3 contains 14 residues. V was shortened by 0 bases and J by 1 base, with 7 bases between the two germline ends. The CDR3 sequence: CASSQEPGSYEQYF. The CDR3 DNA follows: TGTGCCAGCAGCCAAGAACCGGGATCCTACGAGCAGTACTTC.

In DNA, the CDR3 is TGTGCCAGCAGTGTACACAGGGGTCATGAGCAGTTCTTC. Protein: CASSVHRGHEQFF. This rearrangement joins TRBV12-3 or TRBV12-4 to TRBJ2-1, with 7 nucleotides matching TRBD1. After removal of 5 bases from V and 8 bases from J, the junction contained 6 bases not matched to a gene. CDR3 size: 13 residues.

This clonotype was seen ten or more times. J is TRBJ2-1 and V is TRBV29-1, with 8 nucleotides matching TRBD1. The trim removed 7 bases at V and 7 bases at J, leaving 6 bases unmatched. Germline V gene data show CDR1 as SQVTM and CDR2 as ANQGSEA. This CDR3 comprises 12 residues. The CDR3 DNA reads TGCAGCGGGACTACAGGGGGGAATGAGCAGTTCTTC. This codes for CSGTTGGNEQFF.

Points on this clonotype: Mismatch with germline at one junction end may stem from a read error. This chain links TRBV5-1 with TRBJ1-2; the match to TRBD1 covers 8 bases. Germline V gives CDR1 SGHRS, CDR2 YFSETQ. The CDR3 runs to 13 residues. CDR3 residues: CAGSLGQEYGYTF. Written as DNA, the CDR3 is TGCGCCGGCAGCTTGGGACAGGAATATGGCTACACCTTC.

V and J are TRBV9 and TRBJ1-2; D call uncertain. CDR1 is SGDLS and CDR2 is YYNGEE in the germline V gene. The length of the CDR3 is 15 residues. The V end lost 2 bases, the J end lost 5 bases, and 16 bases lay between the germline ends. CDR3 sequence (DNA): TGTGCCAGCAGCGTCGCAGGCGGCGCGGGGTATGGCTACACCTTC. This codes for CASSVAGGAGYGYTF.

The chain links TRBV28 to TRBJ1-4, with 8 bases lining up with TRBD1. The junction had 10 bases not matched to a gene; V was cut back by 6 bases and J by 10 bases. This CDR3 contains 14 residues. Germline CDR1 is MDHEN and CDR2 is SYDVKM. CDR3 in amino acids: CASSPRDRRRKLFF. The CDR3 DNA follows: TGTGCCAGCAGCCCTCGGGACAGGAGGCGAAAACTGTTTTTT.

This clonotype was counted only a few times. CDR3 amino acids: CALAALGGYTF. CDR3 in DNA: TGTGCTCTGGCGGCCCTGGGTGGCTACACCTTC. The chain couples TRBV30 to TRBJ1-2; D remains ambiguous. CDR3 length: 11 amino acids. Looked up from germline, CDR1 is GTSNPN and CDR2 is SVGIG (reference sequence).

This clonotype showed up just a few times. The chain links TRBV4-1 to TRBJ2-4; D remains ambiguous. CDR1 MGHRA and CDR2 YSYEKL come from the germline V gene. Trimming took off 1 base at V and 8 bases at J, with 9 bases between the two ends. This CDR3 has 13 amino acids. The CDR3, as DNA: TGCGCCAGCAGCCAAGGCACGGGTGACATTCAGTACTTC. This codes for CASSQGTGDIQYF.

This clonotype was detected only a few times. This chain links TRBV12-3 or TRBV12-4 with TRBJ1-5, with TRBD1 matching 8 bases. The V gene end was trimmed by 6 bases and the J gene end by 1 base; junction bases not matched to a gene: 5. The CDR3 has 15 amino acids. CDR3 coding DNA: TGTGCCAGCAGGTCAGGGGGCCCAAGCAATCAGCCCCAGCATTTT. This codes for CASRSGGPSNQPQHF.

This chain uses TRBV7-2 with TRBJ2-5; a possible D gene is TRBD2 (5 bases). Germline CDR1 and CDR2: SGHTA and FQGNSA. The CDR3 contains 13 residues. With 5 bases removed from V and 6 bases from J, the gap between germline ends came to 13 bases. The CDR3 sequence: CASSPEGWKTQYF. The CDR3 coding sequence is TGTGCCAGCAGCCCAGAGGGTTGGAAGACCCAGTACTTC.

This rearrangement joins TRBV9 to TRBJ2-5; D is possibly TRBD2 (5 bases). Per the germline V gene, CDR1 is SGDLS and CDR2 is YYNGEE. Between the trimmed V and J ends, which lost 4 bases and 2 bases, there was a span of 21 bases. The CDR3 has 17 amino acids. The CDR3 spells CASSTTGNPILQETQYF. Written as DNA, the CDR3 is TGTGCCAGCAGCACGACCGGGAACCCCATCCTTCAAGAGACCCAGTACTTC.

In this sample, this clonotype turned up a few times. V gene TRBV20-1 combines with J gene TRBJ2-3, with 9 bases that match TRBD2. Trimming took 2 bases from V and 1 from J; bases not matched to a gene: 4. The CDR3 is 15 residues long. Per the germline V gene, CDR1 is DFQATT and CDR2 is SNEGSKA (reference sequence). CDR3 sequence (DNA): TGCAGTGCTAGAAGCGGCGGGGGGGGCACAGATACGCAGTATTTT. It specifies CSARSGGGGTDTQYF.

This chain joins TRBV20-1 and TRBJ2-3; D uncertain. The ends were cut back, 6 bases at V and 6 bases at J, with 7 bases in the middle. CDR3 size: 10 residues. Germline V lookup: CDR1 DFQATT, CDR2 SNEGSKA (reference sequence). Here the CDR3 reads CSARQDTQYF. For the CDR3, the DNA is TGCAGTGCCCGCCAGGATACGCAGTATTTT.

As for this clonotype: A much more abundant neighbour one base away suggests this may be a read error. The rearrangement joins TRBV20-1 to TRBJ2-1; 8 nucleotides line up with TRBD2. The CDR3 totals 13 residues. The germline gives CDR1 DFQATT, CDR2 SNEGSKA (reference sequence). V shed 3 bases, J shed 5 bases, and the junction held 3 bases outside the gene matches. The CDR3, as DNA: TGCAGTGCTAGCGGGGGGGCCGACAATGAGCAGTTCTTC. Protein sequence: CSASGGADNEQFF.

The CDR3 is CSATGQRKNIQYF. DNA of the CDR3: TGCAGTGCCACGGGACAACGCAAAAACATTCAGTACTTC. The V gene is TRBV20-1, the J gene TRBJ2-4, with D tentatively TRBD1 (6 bases). The CDR3 runs 13 residues. V lost 6 bases and J 3 bases, leaving 12 bases between the germline ends. Germline CDR1 is DFQATT and CDR2 is SNEGSKA (reference sequence).

This clonotype is a singleton in its sample. The chain employs TRBV20-1 and TRBJ1-5; D perhaps matches TRBD1 (5 bases). This CDR3 comprises 14 residues. V lost 2 bases and J 8 bases, leaving 16 bases between the germline ends. Germline V gene data show CDR1 as DFQATT and CDR2 as SNEGSKA (reference sequence). CDR3 in amino acids: CSARIGGIGEPQHF. CDR3 nucleotides: TGCAGTGCTAGAATTGGGGGGATTGGGGAGCCCCAGCATTTT.

This chain links TRBV20-1 with TRBJ2-2, with D tentatively TRBD2 (5 bases). Trimming left V 0 bases short and J 6 bases short, with 14 bases between. Germline V gives CDR1 DFQATT, CDR2 SNEGSKA (reference sequence). CDR3 length: 15 residues. The CDR3 here is CSARESARGAGELFF. The CDR3, as DNA: TGCAGTGCTAGAGAGTCTGCTCGGGGAGCCGGGGAGCTGTTTTTT.